This passage covers 32 T cell receptor beta chains from one sample sequenced in a study of chemoradiotherapy in HPV16-positive cancers. TCRdb keeps only in-frame clones here, not all; method: immunoSEQ multiplex PCR. The sample carries about 16,000 clones, just under 70% recorded once. The sequencing here drew on tumor tissue, taken from a patient who underwent chemoradiotherapy. These receptor sequences come from a human donor with HPV-associated anogenital cancer.

The chain links TRBV5-3 to TRBJ2-1; D unclear. TRBV5-3 is an ORF for which the function is uncertain. CDR3 size: 15 residues. The ends were cut back, 9 bases at V and 1 base at J, with 17 bases in the middle. CDR3 coding DNA: TGTGCCAATATACCCCAAAAACGATCCTACAATGAGCAGTTCTTC. It specifies CANIPQKRSYNEQFF.

This clone was found a few times. The V call is TRBV10-3, the J call TRBJ1-1; 7 bases are a match to TRBD1. CDR3 length equals 15 residues. V lost 1 base, J lost 1 base, and 3 bases stayed unmatched. Germline V gene lookup returns CDR1 ENHRY and CDR2 SYGVKD. The CDR3 reads CAISEWTGRNTEAFF. The DNA for the CDR3 is TGTGCCATCAGTGAGTGGACAGGCAGGAACACTGAAGCTTTCTTT.

The chain joins TRBV9 to TRBJ2-3; D uncertain. Germline V lookup: CDR1 SGDLS, CDR2 YYNGEE. Trimming took 4 bases from V and 5 from J, leaving 14 bases between them. The CDR3 is 14 residues long. The CDR3 DNA reads as TGTGCCAGCAGCCCGCGTGTCATGATAGATACGCAGTATTTT. Translated, it gives CASSPRVMIDTQYF.

The gene calls are TRBV10-3 and TRBJ2-3, with D perhaps TRBD1 or TRBD2 (5 bases each). The CDR3 has 14 residues. Deletions cut 2 bases from V and 5 bases from J, with 11 bases between. The V gene's germline CDR1 is ENHRY and CDR2 SYGVKD. The CDR3 coding sequence is TGTGCCATCAGTGAGGAGTCGAGGGGAGATACGCAGTATTTT. It specifies CAISEESRGDTQYF.

This clone was found once. This chain joins TRBV30 and TRBJ2-1; TRBD2 is a possible D gene (5 bases). Trimming took off 0 bases at V and 3 bases at J, with 6 bases between the two ends. There are 13 residues in the CDR3. Germline CDR1 GTSNPN, CDR2 SVGIG (reference sequence). For the CDR3, the DNA is TGTGCCTGGAGTGTTCGGGGCTACAATGAGCAGTTCTTC. It specifies CAWSVRGYNEQFF. Using reference TRBV30 and TRBJ2-1 for the parts outside the CDR3, the full variable domain is SQTIHQWPATLVQPVGSPLSLECTVEGTSNPNLYWYRQAAGRGLQLLFYSVGIGQISSEVPQNLSASRPQDRQFILSSKKLLLSDSGFYLCAWSVRGYNEQFFGPGTRLTVL.

The chain joins TRBV7-4 to TRBJ1-2, with 9 bases aligning to TRBD1. V shed 5 bases and J 8 bases; nucleotides not matched to a gene: 15. This CDR3 contains 16 residues. Germline CDR1 is SGHVT and CDR2 is SQSDAQ. This CDR3 is CASSPGTGSGSGGYTF. In DNA, the CDR3 is TGTGCCAGCAGCCCCGGGACAGGGAGTGGGTCGGGAGGCTACACCTTC.

J is TRBJ1-5 and V is TRBV10-1; D is undetermined. From germline, CDR1 is WNHNN and CDR2 SYGVQD (reference sequence). The CDR3 sequence is 12 residues long. Between the trimmed V and J ends, which lost 10 bases and 1 base, there was a span of 8 bases. CDR3 sequence (DNA): TGCGCCAAACATCTAAGCAATCAGCCCCAGCATTTT. Protein sequence: CAKHLSNQPQHF.

The V gene is TRBV2, the J gene TRBJ2-3; perhaps TRBD1 as D (6 bases). The CDR3 consists of 16 residues. Trimming stripped 3 bases from V and 5 bases from J, with 18 bases between. The germline gives CDR1 SNHLY, CDR2 FYNNEI. CDR3: CASSELPGTRGDTQYF. In DNA form, the CDR3 reads TGTGCCAGCAGTGAGCTGCCGGGCACCAGGGGAGATACGCAGTATTTT.

The sample holds a few counts of this clone. The identical CDR3 is also encoded by other nucleotide sequences in the sample. The chain recombines TRBV5-1 with TRBJ2-7; D is perhaps TRBD1 or TRBD2 (5 bases each). This CDR3 spans 13 amino acids. Trimming removed 1 base from V and 1 base from J, with 6 bases in between. The germline gives CDR1 SGHRS, CDR2 YFSETQ. The CDR3 protein is CASSLWGSYEQYF. The CDR3 region has the DNA TGCGCCAGCAGCTTGTGGGGGTCCTACGAGCAGTACTTC.

CDR3: CASMGARDTGELFF. As DNA, the CDR3 is TGTGCCAGCATGGGTGCGAGAGACACCGGGGAGCTGTTTTTT. The chain links TRBV6-5 to TRBJ2-2; D remains unclear. The CDR3 contains 14 residues. Germline V gene lookup returns CDR1 MNHEY and CDR2 SVGAGI. The V end was cut by 7 bases, the J end by 3 bases, with 12 bases between.

This chain joins TRBV5-5 and TRBJ2-5; D tentatively reads TRBD1 or TRBD2 (6 bases each). There are 17 residues in the CDR3. Germline CDR1 reads SGHKS; CDR2 reads YYEKEE (reference sequence). Trimming removed 4 bases from V and 4 bases from J, with 23 bases in between. CDR3 protein: CASSDFGQGRYRETQYF. Here the CDR3 DNA reads TGTGCCAGCAGCGACTTTGGGCAGGGGAGGTACAGAGAGACCCAGTACTTC.

The chain uses TRBV29-1 and TRBJ1-2; 8 bases are a match to TRBD1. The length of the CDR3 is 14 residues. Looked up from germline, CDR1 is SQVTM and CDR2 is ANQGSEA. V was pared by 3 bases and J by 4 bases, with 7 bases of the junction left unmatched. The CDR3 spells CSVDETGAPYGYTF. CDR3 nucleotides: TGCAGCGTTGACGAGACAGGGGCCCCCTATGGCTACACCTTC.

The CDR3 region has the DNA TGTGCCAGCAGCTTATTGGCAGGCTCAGGTGGCTACACCTTC. Encoded protein: CASSLLAGSGGYTF. The chain is built from TRBV11-2 and TRBJ1-2, with unresolved D. V was pared by 2 bases and J by 7 bases, with 14 bases between. The germline V gene encodes CDR1 SGHAT and CDR2 FQNNGV. The CDR3 extends over 14 amino acids. The whole variable domain, filled in from reference TRBV11-2 and TRBJ1-2, reads EAGVAQSPRYKIIEKRQSVAFWCNPISGHATLYWYQQILGQGPKLLIQFQNNGVVDDSQLPKDRFSAERLKGVDSTLKIQPAKLEDSAVYLCASSLLAGSGGYTFGSGTRLTVV.

This rearrangement joins TRBV6-6 to TRBJ1-3, with a tentative D call TRBD1 (5 bases). Per germline, CDR1 MNHNY and CDR2 SVGAGI (reference sequence). The CDR3 spans 15 residues. Trimming pared 0 bases from V and 8 bases from J, leaving 14 bases between. Written as DNA, the CDR3 is TGTGCCAGCAGTTACTCGACAGAGCCAAAGGACACCATATATTTT. Translated: CASSYSTEPKDTIYF.

The sample holds one count of this clone. J is TRBJ1-5 and V is TRBV19; D gene unclear. Trimming took 5 bases from V and 7 from J, leaving 18 bases between them. CDR1 is LNHDA and CDR2 is SQIVND in the germline V gene (reference sequence). CDR3 size: 15 residues. CDR3 residues: CASSDLVREWQPQHF. CDR3 nucleotide sequence: TGTGCCAGTAGTGATCTGGTTCGGGAATGGCAGCCCCAGCATTTT.

There are a few counts of this clone. The V call is TRBV6-1, the J call TRBJ2-7, with 8 bases identical to TRBD1. Trimming took 6 bases from V and 0 from J; bases not matched to a gene: 7. The CDR3 runs to 15 residues. Germline CDR1 is MNHNS and CDR2 is SASEGT. The CDR3 is CASREWTGSSYEQYF. DNA for the CDR3: TGTGCCAGCAGGGAGTGGACAGGGTCCTCCTACGAGCAGTACTTC.

The DNA of the CDR3 is TGCAGCGCCGTAACAGGATCACGCTACAATGAGCAGTTCTTC. It encodes CSAVTGSRYNEQFF. The chain recombines TRBV29-1 with TRBJ2-1, with TRBD1 as a possible D gene (5 bases). Trimming shortened V by 7 bases and J by 3 bases, and 16 bases separated the two germline ends. The CDR3 totals 14 residues. Per germline, CDR1 SQVTM and CDR2 ANQGSEA.

The chain employs TRBV6-6 and TRBJ1-4; maybe TRBD1 (5 bases). Germline V lookup: CDR1 MNHNY, CDR2 SVGAGI (reference sequence). The CDR3 spans 15 residues. V lost 2 bases and J 4 bases, leaving 11 bases between the germline ends. Here the CDR3 reads CASSYGGTDNEKLFF. Here the CDR3 DNA reads TGTGCCAGCAGTTACGGGGGGACGGATAATGAAAAACTGTTTTTT.

In its sample, this clone was seen a few times. The chain links TRBV5-1 to TRBJ2-5; 8 nucleotides match TRBD1. The V and J ends lost 0 bases and 5 bases, in that order; junction bases with no gene match: 6. This CDR3 is 15 amino acids long. Germline loops: CDR1 SGHRS, CDR2 YFSETQ. CDR3 DNA sequence: TGCGCCAGCAGCTTGGGACAGGGGAGTGTCGAGACCCAGTACTTC. It specifies CASSLGQGSVETQYF.

Concerning this clone: Germline and junction disagree at one end, which may indicate a read error. The chain combines TRBV5-3 with TRBJ2-3; D is unresolved. TRBV5-3 is identified as an open reading frame with a role that is uncertain. This CDR3 spans 14 amino acids. The CDR3 reads CASSLLDARDTQYF. Written as DNA, the CDR3 is TGTGCCAGCAGCTTGCTAGACGCTCGTGATACGCAGTATTTT.

This clone is labeled as medium-sized. This chain joins TRBV28 and TRBJ1-5; tentative D call: TRBD1 (6 bases). The CDR3 is 13 residues long. The V gene's germline CDR1 is MDHEN and CDR2 SYDVKM. Trimming cost V 6 bases and J 3 bases, with 9 bases left between them. The CDR3 DNA sequence: TGTGCCAGCAGCACAGGGCTCAATCAGCCCCAGCATTTT. Residues: CASSTGLNQPQHF.

The CDR3 DNA is TGTGCCAGCAGTTACGGGGGAATCTACGAGCAGTACTTC. Protein product: CASSYGGIYEQYF. The J gene is TRBJ2-7, the V gene TRBV6-5, with D tentatively TRBD1 or TRBD2 (5 bases each). V was trimmed by 2 bases and J by 3 bases, leaving 8 bases between them. Germline CDR1 and CDR2: MNHEY and SVGAGI. The CDR3 runs 13 residues.

This clone was counted only a few times. The chain uses TRBV5-6 and TRBJ1-5; 7 bases are a match to TRBD1. Germline CDR1 and CDR2: SGHDT and YYEEEE. V lost 0 bases and J lost 6; bases outside the gene matches: 12. The length of the CDR3 is 17 residues. CDR3 residues: CASSLGPLHRGGQPQHF. Here the CDR3 DNA reads TGTGCCAGCAGCTTGGGACCACTACACAGGGGAGGTCAGCCCCAGCATTTT.

The genes are TRBV11-2 and TRBJ2-7; perhaps TRBD2 as D (6 bases). Trimming took 1 base from V and 2 from J, leaving 18 bases between them. This CDR3 spans 17 amino acids. From germline, CDR1 is SGHAT and CDR2 FQNNGV. In nucleotides, the CDR3 is TGTGCCAGCAGCTTAGCGACCTCAAAGGACTACCCCTACGAGCAGTACTTC. Its translation is CASSLATSKDYPYEQYF.

V and J are TRBV7-3 and TRBJ1-5; unclear D gene. CDR3 length equals 16 residues. Germline CDR1 and CDR2: SGHTA and FQGTGA. V lost 4 bases to trimming and J lost 0 bases, with 13 bases between them. For the CDR3, the DNA is TGTGCCAGCAGCTGCCGGGAACAGTATAGCAATCAGCCCCAGCATTTT. Translation gives CASSCREQYSNQPQHF. Combining the CDR3 with reference TRBV7-3 and TRBJ1-5 gives the whole variable domain GAGVSQTPSNKVTEKGKYVELRCDPISGHTALYWYRQSLGQGPEFLIYFQGTGAADDSGLPNDRFFAVRPEGSVSTLKIQRTERGDSAVYLCASSCREQYSNQPQHFGDGTRLSIL.

This chain joins TRBV5-4 and TRBJ1-1, with a weak D call TRBD1 (6 bases). The CDR3 covers 12 residues. Trimming stripped 3 bases from V and 7 bases from J, with 10 bases between. Germline lookup yields CDR1 SGHNT and CDR2 YYREEE (reference sequence). The CDR3 protein is CASSSGQDEAFF. The CDR3, as DNA: TGTGCCAGCAGCTCGGGACAAGATGAAGCTTTCTTT.

This sequence joins TRBV9 and TRBJ2-1; TRBD1 matches 8 bases. Germline V lookup: CDR1 SGDLS, CDR2 YYNGEE. V lost 3 bases to trimming and J lost 2 bases; unmatched junction nucleotides: 4. The CDR3 loop spans 15 amino acids. The CDR3 DNA sequence: TGTGCCAGCAGCGCCCGGGACAGGACCTACAATGAGCAGTTCTTC. Encoded protein: CASSARDRTYNEQFF.

The V and J genes are TRBV10-3 and TRBJ1-1; weak D call: TRBD1 (5 bases). CDR1 is ENHRY and CDR2 is SYGVKD in the germline V gene. Trimming shortened V by 4 bases and J by 0 bases, and 12 bases separated the two germline ends. The CDR3 is 15 amino acids. The CDR3 is CAISGDGLMNTEAFF. CDR3 nucleotide sequence: TGTGCCATCAGTGGGGACGGACTCATGAACACTGAAGCTTTCTTT.

V is TRBV7-3 and J is TRBJ1-1; weak D call: TRBD1 (5 bases). The germline V and J ends were trimmed by 1 base and 4 bases, with 7 bases remaining between them. Germline CDR1 SGHTA, CDR2 FQGTGA. This CDR3 spans 13 amino acids. The CDR3 protein is CASSLMGGTEAFF. CDR3 sequence (DNA): TGTGCCAGCAGCTTAATGGGGGGCACTGAAGCTTTCTTT.

This clone was recorded once. The rearrangement uses TRBV7-2 and TRBJ2-1; no reliable D call. V was trimmed by 2 bases and J by 3 bases, leaving 14 bases between them. CDR1 and CDR2 from the germline V gene are SGHTA and FQGNSA. The CDR3 sequence is 16 residues long. As DNA, the CDR3 is TGTGCCAGCAGCTTATCATGGCAGTTACTCTACAATGAGCAGTTCTTC. Amino acids: CASSLSWQLLYNEQFF.

This chain uses TRBV7-9 with TRBJ1-2, with 7 bases fitting TRBD1. The CDR3 is 13 amino acids. Germline CDR1 is SEHNR and CDR2 is FQNEAQ (reference sequence). Trimming at V came to 4 bases and at J to 3 bases, leaving 2 bases not matched to a gene. The CDR3 reads CASSWQGDYGYTF. The DNA for the CDR3 is TGTGCCAGCAGCTGGCAGGGGGACTATGGCTACACCTTC. Together with reference TRBV7-9 and TRBJ1-2, the CDR3 gives the full variable domain: DTGVSQNPRHKITKRGQNVTFRCDPISEHNRLYWYRQTLGQGPEFLTYFQNEAQLEKSRLLSDRFSAERPKGSFSTLEIQRTEQGDSAMYLCASSWQGDYGYTFGSGTRLTVV.

This chain joins TRBV30 and TRBJ2-7, with a possible D match to TRBD2 (5 bases). Trimming left V 2 bases short and J 1 base short, with 12 bases between. The length of the CDR3 is 14 residues. Germline-derived CDR1 and CDR2 are GTSNPN and SVGIG (reference sequence). CDR3 bases: TGTGCCTGGAGTTGGTCGAGGGTATCCTACGAGCAGTACTTC. It is translated as CAWSWSRVSYEQYF.